One and the same sample provided the 21 T cell receptor beta chains below, sequenced in a study of blood T cell repertoires in COVID-19. Sequenced by immunoSEQ multiplex PCR; TCRdb stores in-frame clones only, minus some. The table includes more than 150,000 clones, just under 90% detected once. The sequencing input was peripheral blood. The receptors were sampled from a woman under 30 who had recovered from COVID-19.

The chain is built from TRBV4-1 and TRBJ1-1; 9 positions match TRBD1. The trim removed 0 bases at V and 4 bases at J, leaving 6 bases unmatched. The length of the CDR3 is 16 residues. Per the germline V gene, CDR1 is MGHRA and CDR2 is YSYEKL. The CDR3 DNA reads TGCGCCAGCAGCCAAGATAGGGGACAGGGAGGCACTGAAGCTTTCTTT. Translating it yields CASSQDRGQGGTEAFF.

Details on this clone: The junction does not match germline at one end; this may be a read error. V usage is TRBV7-3 and J usage is TRBJ1-1; TRBD1 aligns across 7 bases. Germline V gene lookup returns CDR1 SGHTA and CDR2 FQGTGA. The CDR3 runs 21 residues. CDR3 residues: CASTLDISAHRGLYENTEAFF. CDR3 coding DNA: TGTGCCAGCACCTTAGATATATCTGCTCACAGGGGACTCTATGAGAACACTGAAGCTTTCTTT. Using reference TRBV7-3 and TRBJ1-1 for the parts outside the CDR3, the full variable domain is GAGVSQTPSNKVTEKGKYVELRCDPISGHTALYWYRQSLGQGPEFLIYFQGTGAADDSGLPNDRFFAVRPEGSVSTLKIQRTERGDSAVYLCASTLDISAHRGLYENTEAFFGQGTRLTVV.

The chain joins TRBV28 to TRBJ2-6; TRBD2 agrees at 10 bases. The V gene end was trimmed by 3 bases and the J gene end by 0 bases; junction bases not matched to a gene: 8. The CDR3 is made up of 19 amino acids. Germline V gives CDR1 MDHEN, CDR2 SYDVKM. The CDR3 nucleotides are TGTGCCAGCAGTTTCTGGGCTAGCGGGAGAAGCTCTGGGGCCAACGTCCTGACTTTC. This gives the protein CASSFWASGRSSGANVLTF.

V and J are TRBV6-5 and TRBJ1-3, with TRBD1 matching over 7 bases. CDR3 length equals 15 residues. Per germline, CDR1 MNHEY and CDR2 SVGAGI. V was pared by 6 bases and J by 2 bases, with 7 bases of the junction left unmatched. CDR3 nucleotide sequence: TGTGCCAGCAGAACCCTACAGGGGACTGGAAACACCATATATTTT. Protein sequence: CASRTLQGTGNTIYF.

This chain connects TRBV3-1 (or the pseudogene TRBV3-2) to TRBJ1-1, with TRBD1 identical over 8 bases. The germline V gene encodes CDR1 LGHDT and CDR2 YNNKEL (reference sequence). V dropped 6 bases and J dropped 0; count of bases not matched to a gene: 9. The CDR3 sequence is 16 residues long. The CDR3, as DNA: TGTGCCAGCAGGCTTCGACAGGGGAGGGTGAACACTGAAGCTTTCTTT. Translation: CASRLRQGRVNTEAFF.

This clone was seen just once. The chain uses TRBV29-1 and TRBJ2-1; 9 nucleotides agree with TRBD1. J was trimmed by 6 bases and V by 4 bases; bases with no gene match: 13. This CDR3 is built from 16 residues. The germline gives CDR1 SQVTM, CDR2 ANQGSEA. CDR3 protein: CSVGFRDRVVSNEQFF. CDR3 bases: TGCAGCGTTGGGTTCCGGGACAGGGTAGTGAGCAATGAGCAGTTCTTC.

The chain couples TRBV4-3 to TRBJ2-7; possibly TRBD1 for D (6 bases). The ends were cut back, 6 bases at V and 3 bases at J, with 15 bases in the middle. Germline V lookup: CDR1 LGHNA, CDR2 YSLEER. The length of the CDR3 is 14 residues. In nucleotides, the CDR3 is TGCGCCAGCAGTCGCTCGTTAGGGGGCTACGAGCAGTACTTC. This sequence encodes CASSRSLGGYEQYF.

This clone was observed once. Within the sample, other DNA sequences also encode this same CDR3. The gene calls are TRBV7-8 and TRBJ2-3; 8 bases fit TRBD2. The V gene end was trimmed by 6 bases and the J gene end by 2 bases; junction bases not matched to a gene: 7. This CDR3 is built from 15 residues. Germline CDR1 is SGHVS and CDR2 is FQNEAQ. CDR3 residues: CASSLAGGSTDTQYF. The CDR3 region has the DNA TGTGCCAGCAGTCTGGCGGGAGGCTCCACAGATACGCAGTATTTT. The complete variable domain, with remaining parts taken from reference TRBV7-8 and TRBJ2-3, reads GAGVSQSPRYKVAKRGQDVALRCDPISGHVSLFWYQQALGQGPEFLTYFQNEAQLDKSGLPSDRFFAERPEGSVSTLKIQRTQQEDSAVYLCASSLAGGSTDTQYFGPGTRLTVL.

The J gene is TRBJ2-1, the V gene TRBV14; 9 bases match TRBD2. The junction had 8 bases not matched to a gene; V was cut back by 0 bases and J by 5 bases. The CDR3 covers 17 residues. Germline CDR1 SGHDN, CDR2 FVKESK. CDR3: CASSQEGLAGIDNEQFF. The CDR3 nucleotides read TGTGCCAGCAGCCAAGAGGGGCTAGCGGGAATCGACAATGAGCAGTTCTTC.

V is TRBV7-3 and J is TRBJ2-1, with 10 bases identical to TRBD2. J gave up 9 bases and V 4 bases, and 15 bases lay outside the gene matches. CDR3 length: 17 amino acids. CDR1 SGHTA and CDR2 FQGTGA come from the germline V gene. CDR3 DNA sequence: TGTGCCAGCAGCTCCGCAAAGGGCCTAGCGGGAGATAGTGAGCAGTTCTTC. Residues: CASSSAKGLAGDSEQFF.

The CDR3 DNA reads TGTGCCAGTAGTATAATCGTCCAAGAGACCCAGTACTTC. Amino acid sequence: CASSIIVQETQYF. This chain links TRBV19 with TRBJ2-5; no reliable D call. Germline CDR1 LNHDA, CDR2 SQIVND (reference sequence). Trimming took 2 bases from V and 1 from J, leaving 5 bases between them. The CDR3 sequence is 13 residues long.

The chain is built from TRBV11-2 and TRBJ1-3; possibly TRBD1 for D (5 bases). This CDR3 comprises 15 residues. With 1 base removed from V and 0 bases from J, the gap between germline ends came to 7 bases. Germline V lookup: CDR1 SGHAT, CDR2 FQNNGV. CDR3 nucleotides: TGTGCCAGCAGCTTAGGACAGTACTCTGGAAACACCATATATTTT. As protein: CASSLGQYSGNTIYF.

The chain has TRBV18 and TRBJ2-5; TRBD1 might be the D (6 bases). V was trimmed by 6 bases and J by 5 bases, leaving 19 bases between them. The CDR3 consists of 15 residues. CDR1 is KGHSH and CDR2 is LQKENI in the germline V gene. Here the CDR3 DNA reads TGTGCCAGCTCTCCGACAGGCGTGGTTGGGGAGACCCAGTACTTC. Translating gives CASSPTGVVGETQYF.

CDR3 coding DNA: TGTGCCAGCAGCCAAGGACGGGGGGGCACAGATACGCAGTATTTT. Encoded protein: CASSQGRGGTDTQYF. The chain recombines TRBV3-1 (or the pseudogene TRBV3-2) with TRBJ2-3; TRBD2 agrees at 7 bases. Germline CDR1 is LGHDT and CDR2 is YNNKEL (reference sequence). This CDR3 has 15 residues. Losses at the gene ends were 1 base for V and 1 base for J; bases not matched to a gene: 2.

The chain recombines TRBV6-5 with TRBJ2-3; 9 bases map to TRBD2. This CDR3 has 15 amino acids. V was clipped by 7 bases and J by 4 bases; unmatched bases: 9. Germline values: CDR1 MNHEY, CDR2 SVGAGI. CDR3 in amino acids: CASTPRSGRSDTQYF. In nucleotides, the CDR3 is TGTGCCAGCACCCCCAGGAGCGGGAGGTCAGATACGCAGTATTTT.

This clone was seen once. The chain joins TRBV12-5 to TRBJ1-1; D not certain. The V end was cut by 1 base, the J end by 0 bases, with 3 bases between. Germline loops: CDR1 LGHNT, CDR2 FRNRAP. This CDR3 is 13 amino acids long. The CDR3 DNA sequence: TGTGCTAGTGGTTTGGCCATGAACACTGAAGCTTTCTTT. Encoded protein: CASGLAMNTEAFF.

This clone was seen only a few times. The chain joins TRBV9 to TRBJ1-6; tentative D call: TRBD1 (5 bases). The V gene lost 3 bases and the J gene lost 6 bases, with 16 bases spanning the gap. Germline V gene sequence: CDR1 SGDLS, CDR2 YYNGEE. The CDR3 extends over 16 amino acids. The DNA for the CDR3 is TGTGCCAGCAGCGACTGGCGGGGGGGTAGTAATTCACCCCTCCACTTT. Translating gives CASSDWRGGSNSPLHF.

This chain connects TRBV7-9 to TRBJ2-5; the D is unclear. CDR3 length: 13 residues. Trimming removed 4 bases at V and 5 bases at J, with 11 bases between. The V gene's germline CDR1 is SEHNR and CDR2 FQNEAQ (reference sequence). Written as DNA, the CDR3 is TGTGCCAGCAGCTCCCCTAGACGGGAGACCCAGTACTTC. Amino acids: CASSSPRRETQYF.

This sequence joins TRBV3-1 (or the pseudogene TRBV3-2) and TRBJ2-3; 7 positions agree with TRBD2. The CDR3 is 14 residues long. After removal of 3 bases from V and 4 bases from J, the junction contained 4 bases not matched to a gene. The V gene's germline CDR1 is LGHDT and CDR2 YNNKEL (reference sequence). CDR3 residues: CASSQGGGADTQYF. CDR3 nucleotide sequence: TGTGCCAGCAGCCAGGGCGGGGGAGCAGATACGCAGTATTTT.

This rearrangement joins TRBV10-3 to TRBJ1-2, with 8 bases identical to TRBD1. The CDR3 spans 13 residues. Germline lookup yields CDR1 ENHRY and CDR2 SYGVKD. With V trimmed by 6 bases and J by 4 bases, 4 bases remained unmatched. The CDR3 DNA reads TGTGCCATCAGCGACAGGGGATTCTATGGCTACACCTTC. This codes for CAISDRGFYGYTF.

The rearrangement uses TRBV2 and TRBJ1-1; 8 positions match TRBD1. The junction had 4 bases not matched to a gene; V was cut back by 6 bases and J by 4 bases. Germline values: CDR1 SNHLY, CDR2 FYNNEI. This CDR3 region has 13 residues. CDR3 DNA: TGTGCCAGCAGGGCTACAGGGGGCACTGAAGCTTTCTTT. Residues: CASRATGGTEAFF.